The T cell receptor (beta chain) described here comes from a study of cytomegalovirus exposure and HLA in healthy donors. It was with 60 Vbeta and 13 Jbeta primers that the PCR ran. Method: immunoSEQ multiplex PCR; TCRdb's copy keeps in-frame clones and lacks some. The sample holds under 200,000 clones, approximately 80% seen once. The ends lost 4 bases at V and 5 bases at J; junction bases unmatched: 1. This CDR3 is built from 13 residues. Germline assignment: CDR1 SGHNT and CDR2 YYREEE (reference sequence). The receptor was derived from a man in his forties or fifties in good health and CMV-seronegative. This sequence joins TRBV5-4 and TRBJ1-4, with 8 bases identical to TRBD1. Sample: PBMCs. The CDR3 sequence is CASSRTGNEKLFF. The CDR3, as DNA: TGTGCCAGCAGCCGGACAGGGAATGAAAAACTGTTTTTT.